Below, 15 T cell receptor beta chains from the same sample are listed, as sequenced in a study of CD8+CD57+ T cells in acquired aplastic anemia. The template used for profiling TCR beta VDJ and CDR3 was genomic DNA. TCRdb re-called the reads through MiXCR, storing one row per CDR3 protein. Of about 210,000 distinct CDR3 sequences in the sample, roughly 57% were seen once. The sequenced sample consisted of sorted CD4+, CD8+, or CD8+CD57+ T cells (not recorded which) from PBMCs. The receptor set was obtained from a human donor in good health.

This clonotype was recorded many times. The V and J genes are TRBV7-8 and TRBJ2-7; D gene uncertain. Germline CDR1 is SGHVS and CDR2 is FQNEAQ. This CDR3 region has 13 residues. Trimming removed 2 bases at V and 3 bases at J, with 8 bases between. CDR3 loop: CASSLRDFYEQYF. CDR3 nucleotide sequence: TGTGCCAGCAGCTTACGCGATTTCTACGAGCAGTACTTC.

A remark on this clonotype: The junction departs from germline at one end; a sequencing error may be responsible. This rearrangement joins TRBV7-9 to TRBJ1-2, with 9 bases lining up with TRBD1. The germline gives CDR1 SEHNR, CDR2 FQNEAQ (reference sequence). There are 13 residues in the CDR3. The CDR3 reads CASSRTGDIGYAF. The CDR3 bases are TGTGCCAGCAGCCGGACAGGGGATATTGGCTACGCCTTC.

The CDR3 bases are TGTGCCAGCAGCCAAGATCTTGGGCTGGGCGAGCAGTACTTC. Its translation: CASSQDLGLGEQYF. The V gene is TRBV25-1, the J gene TRBJ2-7; no clear D gene. The CDR3 contains 14 residues. The germline V and J ends were trimmed by 6 bases and 6 bases, with 18 bases remaining between them. Germline V lookup: CDR1 MGHDK, CDR2 SYGVNS.

This sequence joins TRBV7-9 and TRBJ2-5, with a possible D match to TRBD2 (6 bases). The CDR3 has 15 amino acids. Trimming took off 8 bases at V and 5 bases at J, with 21 bases between the two ends. CDR1 is SEHNR and CDR2 is FQNEAQ in the germline V gene (reference sequence). This CDR3 is CASDNSGGTGETQYF. CDR3 sequence (DNA): TGTGCCAGCGACAATAGCGGTGGCACCGGGGAGACCCAGTACTTC.

The gene calls are TRBV20-1 and TRBJ2-3; TRBD2 aligns across 11 bases. This CDR3 comprises 17 residues. In germline, CDR1 is DFQATT, CDR2 SNEGSKA (reference sequence). Losses at the gene ends were 3 bases for V and 1 base for J; bases not matched to a gene: 9. CDR3 nucleotides: TGCAGTGCTAGGGGCCCGGGGACTAGCGGCCGCACAGATACGCAGTATTTT. Translating it yields CSARGPGTSGRTDTQYF.

The chain uses TRBV9 and TRBJ2-7, with 8 bases that match TRBD1. There are 15 residues in the CDR3. V dropped 4 bases and J dropped 1; count of bases not matched to a gene: 7. Germline loops: CDR1 SGDLS, CDR2 YYNGEE. CDR3: CASSFDRGSSYEQYF. The CDR3 DNA follows: TGTGCCAGCAGCTTTGACAGGGGCTCATCCTACGAGCAGTACTTC.

This chain uses TRBV7-3 with TRBJ2-5, with unresolved D. The V end was cut by 2 bases, the J end by 6 bases, with 16 bases between. Germline values: CDR1 SGHTA, CDR2 FQGTGA. The CDR3 loop spans 15 amino acids. The CDR3 is CASSLDASRGQTQYF. The CDR3 coding sequence is TGTGCCAGCAGCTTAGATGCTAGTAGAGGACAGACCCAGTACTTC.

This chain connects TRBV7-9 to TRBJ1-2; 9 positions match TRBD1. There are 15 residues in the CDR3. Germline V gene data show CDR1 as SEHNR and CDR2 as FQNEAQ (reference sequence). V lost 5 bases to trimming and J lost 5 bases; unmatched junction nucleotides: 9. Here the CDR3 DNA reads TGTGCCAGCAGCCGTCCGGGACAGGGTAAATATGGCTACACCTTC. Translation: CASSRPGQGKYGYTF.

A few counts support this clonotype. The V and J genes are TRBV4-1 and TRBJ1-5, with unresolved D. The V end lost 4 bases, the J end lost 0 bases, and 10 bases lay between the germline ends. CDR3 length: 15 amino acids. Per the germline V gene, CDR1 is MGHRA and CDR2 is YSYEKL. The CDR3 region has the DNA TGCGCCAGCAGCCCCACAGCGTATAGCAATCAGCCCCAGCATTTT. Encoded protein: CASSPTAYSNQPQHF.

The V call is TRBV19, the J call TRBJ2-2; TRBD1 agrees at 10 bases. Germline lookup yields CDR1 LNHDA and CDR2 SQIVND (reference sequence). V lost 4 bases to trimming and J lost 4 bases; unmatched junction nucleotides: 6. There are 16 residues in the CDR3. CDR3 in DNA: TGTGCCAGTAGTAAACGCCGGGACAGGGGCACCGGGGAGCTGTTTTTT. It translates to CASSKRRDRGTGELFF.

The sample holds a few counts of this clonotype. The chain combines TRBV7-6 with TRBJ2-7; D unresolved. Germline values: CDR1 SGHVS, CDR2 FNYEAQ. CDR3 length equals 15 residues. Trimming removed 6 bases at V and 1 base at J, with 16 bases between. The CDR3 DNA follows: TGTGCCAGCAGTGTGGCTCCAGCAGCATCCTACGAGCAGTACTTC. Translation gives CASSVAPAASYEQYF.

This sequence joins TRBV20-1 and TRBJ2-7; D is undetermined. Germline V CDR1 and CDR2: DFQATT, SNEGSKA (reference sequence). Trimming cost V 3 bases and J 5 bases, with 5 bases left between them. The CDR3 sequence is 10 residues long. The DNA for the CDR3 is TGCAGTGCTAGTTTCGACGAGCAGTACTTC. This codes for CSASFDEQYF.

This clonotype was detected many times. CDR3 amino acids: CASSYSGGSQPQHF. The DNA for the CDR3 is TGTGCCAGCAGTTACTCAGGCGGGTCTCAGCCCCAGCATTTT. This chain uses TRBV6-6 with TRBJ1-5; no reliable D call. CDR1 is MNHNY, CDR2 SVGAGI, per germline (reference sequence). This CDR3 contains 14 residues. V lost 0 bases and J 6 bases, leaving 9 bases between the germline ends.

The chain couples TRBV6-2 or TRBV6-3 to TRBJ2-7, with 8 bases aligning to TRBD1. Trimming at V came to 7 bases and at J to 1 base, leaving 6 bases not matched to a gene. The CDR3 spans 14 residues. Germline V gene lookup returns CDR1 MNHEY and CDR2 SVGEGT. The CDR3 loop is CASTRQGYSYEQYF. As DNA, the CDR3 is TGTGCCAGCACCCGACAGGGGTATTCCTACGAGCAGTACTTC.

This clonotype showed up many times. The chain carries TRBV7-8 and TRBJ2-7; perhaps TRBD2 as D (6 bases). Germline CDR1 SGHVS, CDR2 FQNEAQ. V dropped 3 bases and J dropped 5 bases, with 14 bases sitting between them. The CDR3 contains 14 residues. The CDR3 DNA is TGTGCCAGCAGCTTCTACGGGAGCCTCGACGAGCAGTACTTC. Protein: CASSFYGSLDEQYF.